Here is one T cell receptor (beta chain) with its context. From germline, CDR1 is SGHVS and CDR2 FNYEAQ. The CDR3 is 17 amino acids. V lost 3 bases, J lost 2 bases, and 8 bases stayed unmatched. These data originate in a study of identifying expanded T cells in peripheral blood. TCRdb's table, derived via immunoSEQ multiplex PCR, lists solely in-frame clones and lacks some. The data contain approximately 56,000 clones, roughly 80% of them singletons. The source of this sequence is a person aged 18 to 70 in good health. The chain uses TRBV7-6 and TRBJ1-3, with 9 bases that match TRBD1. Sequenced: blood. CDR3 nucleotides: TGTGCCAGCAGCTTCCGATCGGGACAGGGCGCTGGAAACACCATATATTTT. Residues: CASSFRSGQGAGNTIYF.